What follows describes a single T cell receptor beta chain. Its cognate antigen is unknown. The V end lost 1 base, the J end lost 4 bases, and 14 bases lay between the germline ends. CDR1 is MGHRA, CDR2 YSYEKL, per germline. This CDR3 spans 16 amino acids. The PCR ran on 60 Vbeta and 13 Jbeta primers. Repertoires were generated with immunoSEQ multiplex PCR, while TCRdb's copy carries only in-frame clones and drops some. The table has 99,000 or so clones, approximately 82% seen once. The sample belongs to a study of cytomegalovirus exposure and HLA in healthy donors. General observations from the study: Exclusion applied to some V segments, including TRBV6-2 and TRBV6-3, as they were indistinguishable.

The sequence derives from a man aged 35-49 years in good health and CMV-seropositive. V and J are TRBV4-1 and TRBJ1-5; no clear D gene. The source material was PBMCs. CDR3 DNA: TGCGCCAGCAGCCAAGGGGCGACGGCCGGAAATCAGCCCCAGCATTTT. It codes for CASSQGATAGNQPQHF.